This T cell receptor (beta chain) originates from a study of blood T cell repertoires in COVID-19. Study at large: There were acute and convalescent COVID-19 samples, and they came from the United States, Italy and Spain. Nucleic acid was either cDNA or gDNA, and it came from T cells, B-cell-depleted T cells, or PBMCs.

In the original processing: Estimates of nucleated cell counts were drawn from the amplification of reference gene primers. The repertoire was sequenced with immunoSEQ multiplex PCR; TCRdb's copy has only in-frame clones and lacks some. The V and J calls and clone size were taken over from that table, and D and trimming were inferred from the DNA. This repertoire shows approximately 180,000 clones, roughly 86% found once; its top ten account for about 2.7%. The TCR comes from a man aged 40-49 years with active or convalescent COVID-19. The sample taken for sequencing was peripheral blood.

CDR3 region: CASSSYRENQPQHF. CDR3 DNA: TGTGCCAGCAGCTCCTACAGGGAAAATCAGCCCCAGCATTTT. The rearrangement uses TRBV5-8 and TRBJ1-5, with D possibly TRBD1 on 6 matching bases. V lost 3 bases to trimming and J lost 4 bases, with 11 bases between them. This CDR3 has 14 amino acids. Germline V gene lookup returns CDR1 SGHTS and CDR2 YDEGEE.